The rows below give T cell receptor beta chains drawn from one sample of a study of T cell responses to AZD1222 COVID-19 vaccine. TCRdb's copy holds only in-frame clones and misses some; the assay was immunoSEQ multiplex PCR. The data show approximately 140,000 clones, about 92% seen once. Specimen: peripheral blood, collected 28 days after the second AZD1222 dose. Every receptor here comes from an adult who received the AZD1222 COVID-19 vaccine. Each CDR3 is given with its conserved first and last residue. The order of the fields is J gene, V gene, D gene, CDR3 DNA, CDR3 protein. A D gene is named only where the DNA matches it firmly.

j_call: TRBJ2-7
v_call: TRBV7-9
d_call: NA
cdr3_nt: TGTGCCAGCAGCGTCCGTGGAGGGAGCTACGAGCAGTACTTC
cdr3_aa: CASSVRGGSYEQYF

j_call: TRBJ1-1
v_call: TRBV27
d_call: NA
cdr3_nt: TGTGCCAGCAGTGCCGGAGGGTATCGGCAAGCTTTCTTT
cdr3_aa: CASSAGGYRQAFF

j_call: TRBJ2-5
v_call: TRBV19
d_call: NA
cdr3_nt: TGTGCCAGTAGTATGGGGACGGGGCAAGAGACCCAGTACTTC
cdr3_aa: CASSMGTGQETQYF

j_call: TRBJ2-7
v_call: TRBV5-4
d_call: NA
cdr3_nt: TGTGCCAGCAGCTTGGGACACGAGCAGTACTTC
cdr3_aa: CASSLGHEQYF

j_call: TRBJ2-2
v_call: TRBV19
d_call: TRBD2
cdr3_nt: TGTGCCAGTAGTCCCCCCGGGAGGGCCGGGGAGCTGTTTTTT
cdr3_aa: CASSPPGRAGELFF

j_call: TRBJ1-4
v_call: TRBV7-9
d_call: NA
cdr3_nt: TGTGCCAGCAGCTCCCAACAGCTAACTAATGAAAAACTGTTTTTT
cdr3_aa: CASSSQQLTNEKLFF

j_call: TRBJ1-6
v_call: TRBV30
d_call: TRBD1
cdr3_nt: TGTGCTTACGACAGGGTCCAATCACCCCTCCACTTT
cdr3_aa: CAYDRVQSPLHF

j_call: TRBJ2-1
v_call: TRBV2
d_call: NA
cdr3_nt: TGTGCCAGCAGTGAAGGGACGTTAGGTGAGCAGTTCTTC
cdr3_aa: CASSEGTLGEQFF

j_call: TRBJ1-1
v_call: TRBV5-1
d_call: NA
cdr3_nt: TGCGCCAGCAGCTTAGGTCTCGGGACTCAGGGGATGAACACTGAAGCTTTCTTT
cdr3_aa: CASSLGLGTQGMNTEAFF

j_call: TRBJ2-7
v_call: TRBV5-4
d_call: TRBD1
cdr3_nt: TGTGCCAGCAGCTTGGGGGATTGGACAGGGGGCCACGAGCAGTACTTC
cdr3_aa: CASSLGDWTGGHEQYF

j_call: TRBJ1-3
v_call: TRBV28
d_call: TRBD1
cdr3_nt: TGTGCCAGCAGTTGGGGACAGGGAAACACCATATATTTT
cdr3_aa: CASSWGQGNTIYF

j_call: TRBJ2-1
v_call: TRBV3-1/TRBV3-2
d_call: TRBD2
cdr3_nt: TGTGCCAGCAGCCAAGTCACTAGCGGGAGAAATGAGCAGTTCTTC
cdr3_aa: CASSQVTSGRNEQFF

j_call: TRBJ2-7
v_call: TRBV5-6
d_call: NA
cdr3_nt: TGTGCCAGCAGCTTGGCTAGCTCCTACGAGCAGTACTTC
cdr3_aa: CASSLASSYEQYF

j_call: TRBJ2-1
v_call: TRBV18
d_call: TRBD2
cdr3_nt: TGTGCCAGCTCACCGCCGGGACTAGCGGTCTACAATGAGCAGTTCTTC
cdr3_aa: CASSPPGLAVYNEQFF

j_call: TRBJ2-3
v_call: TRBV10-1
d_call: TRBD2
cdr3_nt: TGCGCCAGCAGTGGAAGCGGGAGTGCCACAGATACGCAGTATTTT
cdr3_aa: CASSGSGSATDTQYF

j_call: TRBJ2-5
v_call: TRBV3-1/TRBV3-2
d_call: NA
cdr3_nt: TGTGCCAGCAGCCTAAACAGGGCGCAAGAGACCCAGTACTTC
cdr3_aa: CASSLNRAQETQYF

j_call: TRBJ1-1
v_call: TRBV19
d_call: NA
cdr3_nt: TGTGCCAGTAGTTTGGCAGCTGGGAGGAACACTGAAGCTTTCTTT
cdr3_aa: CASSLAAGRNTEAFF

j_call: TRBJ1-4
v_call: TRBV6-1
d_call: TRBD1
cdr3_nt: TGTGCCAGCAGTGGAGAACTCCAGGGGGAGTCAAAACTGTTTTTT
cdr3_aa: CASSGELQGESKLFF

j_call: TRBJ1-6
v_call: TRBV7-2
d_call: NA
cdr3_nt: TGTGCCAGCAGCCCACAGATCTCCTATAATTCACCCCTCCACTTT
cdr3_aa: CASSPQISYNSPLHF

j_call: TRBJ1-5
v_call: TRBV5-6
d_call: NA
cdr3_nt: TGTGCCAGCAGCTTTGAGGGGAATCAGCCCCAGCATTTT
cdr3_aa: CASSFEGNQPQHF

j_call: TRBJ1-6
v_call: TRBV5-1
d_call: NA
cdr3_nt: TGCGCCAGCGGGACGGCAGATAATTCACCCCTCCACTTT
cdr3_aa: CASGTADNSPLHF

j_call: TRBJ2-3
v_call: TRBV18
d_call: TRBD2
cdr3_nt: TGTGCCAGCTCACCACCGGTAGCGGGGGGCACAGATACGCAGTATTTT
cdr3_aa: CASSPPVAGGTDTQYF

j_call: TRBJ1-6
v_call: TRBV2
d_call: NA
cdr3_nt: TGTGCCAGCAGGACCTATAATTCACCCCTCCACTTT
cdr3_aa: CASRTYNSPLHF

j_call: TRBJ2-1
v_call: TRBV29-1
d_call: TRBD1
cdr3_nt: TGCAGCGTTGCTGGACAGGGTCTGGACGGTGAGCAGTTCTTC
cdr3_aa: CSVAGQGLDGEQFF

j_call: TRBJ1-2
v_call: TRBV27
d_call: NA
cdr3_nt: TGTGCCAGCAGTTTATCCCCGGCAGCTTATGGCTACACCTTC
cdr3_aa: CASSLSPAAYGYTF

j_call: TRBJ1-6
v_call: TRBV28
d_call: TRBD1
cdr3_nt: TGTGCCAGCAACTTGAGGACAGGGGGCCACGGGGTGCCCCTCCACTTT
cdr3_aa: CASNLRTGGHGVPLHF

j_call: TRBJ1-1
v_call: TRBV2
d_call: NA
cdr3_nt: TGTGCCAGCAGTGAGATTGGGGGCGGGGACACTGAAGCTTTCTTT
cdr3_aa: CASSEIGGGDTEAFF